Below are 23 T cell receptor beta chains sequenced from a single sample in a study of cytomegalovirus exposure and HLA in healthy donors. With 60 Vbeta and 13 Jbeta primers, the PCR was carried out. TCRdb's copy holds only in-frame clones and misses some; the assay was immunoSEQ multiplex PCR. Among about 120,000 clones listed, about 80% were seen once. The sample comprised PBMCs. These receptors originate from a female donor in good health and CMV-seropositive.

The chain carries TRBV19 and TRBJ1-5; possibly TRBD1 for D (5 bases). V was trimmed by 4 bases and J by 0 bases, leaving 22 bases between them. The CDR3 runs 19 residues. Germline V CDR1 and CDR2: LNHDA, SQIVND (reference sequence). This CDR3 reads CASSRDRDGGGYSNQPQHF. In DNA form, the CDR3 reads TGTGCCAGTAGTAGAGACCGCGACGGGGGAGGCTATAGCAATCAGCCCCAGCATTTT.

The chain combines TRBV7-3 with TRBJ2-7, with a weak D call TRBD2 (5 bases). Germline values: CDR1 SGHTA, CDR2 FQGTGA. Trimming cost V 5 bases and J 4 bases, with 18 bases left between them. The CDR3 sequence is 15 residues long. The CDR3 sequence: CASSPSGLANYEQYF. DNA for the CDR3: TGTGCCAGCAGCCCTAGTGGGCTAGCTAATTACGAGCAGTACTTC.

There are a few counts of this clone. CDR3 sequence reads: CAISVSGTSTDTQYF. Written as DNA, the CDR3 is TGTGCCATCAGTGTTAGCGGGACTAGCACAGATACGCAGTATTTT. The rearrangement uses TRBV10-3 and TRBJ2-3, with 8 nucleotides matching TRBD2. Trimming cost V 4 bases and J 0 bases; bases outside gene matches: 3. The CDR3 runs to 15 residues. Per germline, CDR1 ENHRY and CDR2 SYGVKD.

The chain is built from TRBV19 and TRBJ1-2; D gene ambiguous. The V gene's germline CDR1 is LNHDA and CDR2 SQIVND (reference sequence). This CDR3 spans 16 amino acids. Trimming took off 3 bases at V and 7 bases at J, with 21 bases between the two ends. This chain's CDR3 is CASSMSVRREWSGYTF. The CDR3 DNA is TGTGCCAGTAGTATGAGTGTAAGGAGGGAATGGAGTGGCTACACCTTC.

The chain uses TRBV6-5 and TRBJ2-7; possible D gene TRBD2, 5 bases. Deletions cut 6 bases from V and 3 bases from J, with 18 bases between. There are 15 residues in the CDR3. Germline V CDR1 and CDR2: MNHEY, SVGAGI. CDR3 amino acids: CASSTHEGAYYEQYF. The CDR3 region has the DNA TGTGCCAGCAGCACTCACGAGGGAGCGTACTACGAGCAGTACTTC.

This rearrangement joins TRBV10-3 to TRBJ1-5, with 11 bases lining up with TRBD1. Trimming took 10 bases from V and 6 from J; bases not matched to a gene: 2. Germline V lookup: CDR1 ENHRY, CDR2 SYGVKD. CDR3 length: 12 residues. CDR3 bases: TGTGCCACCGGGACAGGGGGTCAGCCCCAGCATTTT. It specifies CATGTGGQPQHF.

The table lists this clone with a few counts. CDR3 coding DNA: TGTGCCAGCAGCTTGGCAGGGCTCCCCTACAATGAGCAGTTCTTC. Amino acid sequence: CASSLAGLPYNEQFF. V usage is TRBV5-8 and J usage is TRBJ2-1, with a tentative D call TRBD1 (5 bases). Trimming removed 0 bases from V and 2 bases from J, with 9 bases in between. Germline V gene sequence: CDR1 SGHTS, CDR2 YDEGEE. CDR3 length: 15 amino acids.

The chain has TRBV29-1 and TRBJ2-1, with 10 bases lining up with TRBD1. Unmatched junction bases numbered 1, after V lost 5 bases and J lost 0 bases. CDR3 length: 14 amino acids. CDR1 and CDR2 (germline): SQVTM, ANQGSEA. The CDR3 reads CSVRDRGSYNEQFF. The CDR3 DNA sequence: TGCAGCGTTCGGGACAGGGGCTCCTACAATGAGCAGTTCTTC.

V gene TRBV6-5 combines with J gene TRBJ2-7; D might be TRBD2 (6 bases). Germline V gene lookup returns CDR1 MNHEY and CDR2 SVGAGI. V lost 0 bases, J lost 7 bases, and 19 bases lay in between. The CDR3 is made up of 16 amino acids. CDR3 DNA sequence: TGTGCCAGCAGTTACTCGATCGCGGGGCAAGGGTATGAGCAGTACTTC. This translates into CASSYSIAGQGYEQYF.

The CDR3 coding sequence is TGTGCCATCAGTCCTCAGGGGGATACGCAGTATTTT. Translated, it gives CAISPQGDTQYF. The chain has TRBV10-3 and TRBJ2-3; tentative D call: TRBD1 (6 bases). The CDR3 runs 12 residues. V shed 5 bases and J shed 6 bases, with 9 bases lying between them. The germline V gene encodes CDR1 ENHRY and CDR2 SYGVKD.

The CDR3 DNA reads TGTGCCAGCATCCCACAGGGTTACACTGAAGCTTTCTTT. Its protein product is CASIPQGYTEAFF. V usage is TRBV28 and J usage is TRBJ1-1, with a weak D call TRBD1 (6 bases). The CDR3 totals 13 residues. Germline values: CDR1 MDHEN, CDR2 SYDVKM. V lost 7 bases to trimming and J lost 3 bases, with 12 bases between them.

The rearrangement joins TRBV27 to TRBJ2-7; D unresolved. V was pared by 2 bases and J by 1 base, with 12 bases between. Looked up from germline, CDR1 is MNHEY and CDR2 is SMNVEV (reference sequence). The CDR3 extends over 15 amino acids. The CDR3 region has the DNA TGTGCCAGCAGTTTACAGGTGGCTTCGTCCTACGAGCAGTACTTC. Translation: CASSLQVASSYEQYF.

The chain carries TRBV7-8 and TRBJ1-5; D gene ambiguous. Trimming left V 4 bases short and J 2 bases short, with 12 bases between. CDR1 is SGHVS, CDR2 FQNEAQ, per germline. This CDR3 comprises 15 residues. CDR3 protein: CASSSLRRGNQPQHF. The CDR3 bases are TGTGCCAGCAGCTCTCTTAGGAGGGGCAATCAGCCCCAGCATTTT.

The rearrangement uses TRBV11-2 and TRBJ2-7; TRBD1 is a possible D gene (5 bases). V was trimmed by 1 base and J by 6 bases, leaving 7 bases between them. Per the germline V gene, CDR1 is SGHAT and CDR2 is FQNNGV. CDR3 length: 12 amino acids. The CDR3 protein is CASSLARVEQYF. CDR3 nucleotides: TGTGCCAGCAGCTTAGCCAGGGTCGAGCAGTACTTC.

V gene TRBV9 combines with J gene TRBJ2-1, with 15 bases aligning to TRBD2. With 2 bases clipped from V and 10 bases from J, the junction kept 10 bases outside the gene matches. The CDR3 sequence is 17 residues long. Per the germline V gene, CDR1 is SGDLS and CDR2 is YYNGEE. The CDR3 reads CASSVSGGLAGGIEQFF. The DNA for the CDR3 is TGTGCCAGCAGCGTTTCTGGGGGACTAGCGGGGGGTATCGAGCAGTTCTTC.

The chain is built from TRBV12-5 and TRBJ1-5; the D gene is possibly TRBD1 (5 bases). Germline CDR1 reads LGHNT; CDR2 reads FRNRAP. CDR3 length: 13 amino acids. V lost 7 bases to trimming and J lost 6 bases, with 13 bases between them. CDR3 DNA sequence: TGTGCTAGTGCCATAGGGGAGGTTCAGCCCCAGCATTTT. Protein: CASAIGEVQPQHF.

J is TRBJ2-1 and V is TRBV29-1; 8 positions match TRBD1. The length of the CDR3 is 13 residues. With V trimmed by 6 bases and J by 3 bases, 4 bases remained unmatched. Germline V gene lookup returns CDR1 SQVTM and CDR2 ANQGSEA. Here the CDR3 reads CSVRTGLYNEQFF. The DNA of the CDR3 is TGCAGCGTAAGGACAGGGCTCTACAATGAGCAGTTCTTC.

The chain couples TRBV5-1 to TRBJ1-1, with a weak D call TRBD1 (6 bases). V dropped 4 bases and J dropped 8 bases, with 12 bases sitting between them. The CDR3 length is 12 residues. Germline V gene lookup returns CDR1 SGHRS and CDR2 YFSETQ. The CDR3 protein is CASSQERGEAFF. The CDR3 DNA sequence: TGCGCCAGCAGCCAGGAGAGGGGGGAAGCTTTCTTT.

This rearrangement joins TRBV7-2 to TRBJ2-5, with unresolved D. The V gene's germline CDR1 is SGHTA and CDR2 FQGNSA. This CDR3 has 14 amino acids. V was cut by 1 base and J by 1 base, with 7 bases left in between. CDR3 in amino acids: CASSLVNSQETQYF. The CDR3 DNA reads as TGTGCCAGCAGCTTAGTGAACTCCCAAGAGACCCAGTACTTC.

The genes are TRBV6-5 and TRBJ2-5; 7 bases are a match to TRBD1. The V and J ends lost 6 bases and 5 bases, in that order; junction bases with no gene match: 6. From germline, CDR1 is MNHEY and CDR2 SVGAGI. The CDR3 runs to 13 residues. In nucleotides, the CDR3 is TGTGCCAGCAGCTCGGACAGGAGGGAGACCCAGTACTTC. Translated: CASSSDRRETQYF.

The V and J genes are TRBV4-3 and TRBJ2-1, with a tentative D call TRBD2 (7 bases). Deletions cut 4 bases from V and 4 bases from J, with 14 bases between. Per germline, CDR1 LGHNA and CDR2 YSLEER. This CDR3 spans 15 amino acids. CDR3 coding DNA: TGCGCCAGCAGCCGAGGCGGGGGCGCTTACAATGAGCAGTTCTTC. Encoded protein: CASSRGGGAYNEQFF.

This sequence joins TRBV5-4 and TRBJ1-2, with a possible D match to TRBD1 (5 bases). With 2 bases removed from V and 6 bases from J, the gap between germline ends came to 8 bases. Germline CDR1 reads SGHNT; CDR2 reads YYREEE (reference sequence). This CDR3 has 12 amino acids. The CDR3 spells CASSFGGNGYTF. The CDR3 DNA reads TGTGCCAGCAGCTTCGGGGGGAATGGCTACACCTTC.

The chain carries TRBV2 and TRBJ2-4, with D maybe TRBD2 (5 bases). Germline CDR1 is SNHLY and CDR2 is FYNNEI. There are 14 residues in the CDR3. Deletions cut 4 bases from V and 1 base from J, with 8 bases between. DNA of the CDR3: TGTGCCAGCAGTGTCTCGGGGGCCAAAAACATTCAGTACTTC. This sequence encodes CASSVSGAKNIQYF.